This T cell receptor (beta chain) appears in the sequencing data of a study of cytomegalovirus exposure and HLA in healthy donors. General study points: Later analysis demonstrated an association between a missense DCLRE1C variant and TCR beta V- and J-gene trimming. Likely technical artifact: a cluster of highly shared sequence variants. On later analysis, the bulk of CMV-associated TCR beta chains appeared to be HLA-restricted. Listed as cytomegalovirus-associated were 150 to 200 TCR beta chains.

This clone has only one observation. The target antigen is unknown. The PCR ran on 60 Vbeta and 13 Jbeta primers. Data came from immunoSEQ multiplex PCR; TCRdb stores just in-frame clones and leaves some out. This table holds some 150,000 clones, about 85% found once. The sequence came from a man aged 25 to 40 in good health and CMV-seropositive. Sample: PBMCs.

The CDR3 nucleotides read TGTGCCAGTTCAGGGAGGCCAGCCACCGCCCCATACAATGAGCAGTTCTTC. Amino acids: CASSGRPATAPYNEQFF. This chain links TRBV28 with TRBJ2-1; D is perhaps TRBD2 (6 bases). V gave up 9 bases and J gave up 4 bases, with 25 bases separating them. This CDR3 has 17 residues. From germline, CDR1 is MDHEN and CDR2 SYDVKM.